The 5 T cell receptor beta chains in this list originate from one sample, sequenced in a study of blood T cell repertoires in COVID-19 (dated by TCRdb to the early 2020s). The library relied on the immunoSEQ multiplex PCR assay. Drawn from immuneACCESS, this table holds only the in-frame rearrangements with V and J called that TCRdb kept. Clones are partly lost; checked studies trace under half to an unresolved V gene and leave the rest unexplained. The sample table lists about 180,000 clones, more than 70% of them with a count of one. Clones ranked in the top ten supply approximately 4% of the sample. The source material was peripheral blood. Every receptor here comes from a woman aged 25 to 39 with acute or convalescent COVID-19.

The chain is built from TRBV5-5 and TRBJ2-7; the match to TRBD1 covers 10 bases. With V trimmed by 4 bases and J by 4 bases, 8 bases remained unmatched. Germline loops: CDR1 SGHKS, CDR2 YYEKEE (reference sequence). The CDR3 spans 15 residues. The CDR3 bases are TGTGCCAGCAGCGTAGAGACAGGGGGCAGATACGAGCAGTACTTC. It encodes CASSVETGGRYEQYF.

The CDR3 loop is CAWSVRPAGQPQHF. CDR3 DNA sequence: TGTGCCTGGAGTGTAAGGCCGGCAGGTCAGCCCCAGCATTTT. This rearrangement joins TRBV30 to TRBJ1-5, with no clear D. From germline, CDR1 is GTSNPN and CDR2 SVGIG (reference sequence). Trimming stripped 0 bases from V and 6 bases from J, with 12 bases between. The CDR3 is 14 residues long.

In its sample, this clone was seen once. The V gene is TRBV2, the J gene TRBJ1-2; TRBD1 agrees at 11 bases. There are 13 residues in the CDR3. Germline assignment: CDR1 SNHLY and CDR2 FYNNEI. The V and J ends lost 11 bases and 6 bases, in that order; junction bases with no gene match: 8. CDR3 in DNA: TGTGCCGTAAGGACAGGGGGCGAGGATGGCTACACCTTC. It is translated as CAVRTGGEDGYTF.

The rearrangement uses TRBV6-5 and TRBJ1-1, with a tentative D call TRBD1 (5 bases). The CDR3 has 12 amino acids. Germline CDR1 and CDR2: MNHEY and SVGAGI. V dropped 2 bases and J dropped 8 bases, with 9 bases sitting between them. The CDR3 loop is CASSYPGREAFF. CDR3 sequence (DNA): TGTGCCAGCAGTTACCCAGGGCGGGAAGCTTTCTTT.

CDR3 DNA sequence: TGCAGCGTGACTCGGGGCACTGAAGCTTTCTTT. It yields the protein CSVTRGTEAFF. The V call is TRBV29-1, the J call TRBJ1-1; unclear D gene. The CDR3 is 11 amino acids. Trimming stripped 6 bases from V and 4 bases from J, with 9 bases between. CDR1 is SQVTM and CDR2 is ANQGSEA in the germline V gene.